This T cell receptor beta chain was obtained from a study of cytomegalovirus exposure and HLA in healthy donors. Details on this clone: Antigen unknown.

The PCR ran on 60 Vbeta and 13 Jbeta primers. The data were produced by immunoSEQ multiplex PCR, yet TCRdb's version contains in-frame clones alone and is incomplete. The sample holds about 130,000 clones; around four fifths are singletons and the top ten take approximately 1.4%. CDR3 length: 12 residues. V was shortened by 2 bases and J by 6 bases, with 6 bases between the two germline ends. In germline, CDR1 is SGHTA, CDR2 FQGTGA. Notes on the study in general: Available immune exposure information covered CMV serostatus only. Whilst most TCR sequences proved rare, a subset of public TCRs occurred across many donors. Likely technical artifact: a cluster of highly shared sequence variants.

The origin of this receptor is a man aged 35-49 years in good health and CMV-seronegative. The chain joins TRBV7-3 to TRBJ2-3; D is unresolved. Sequencing was performed on PBMCs. CDR3 region: CASSLGDDTQYF. The CDR3 DNA follows: TGTGCCAGCAGCTTAGGAGACGATACGCAGTATTTT.